The rows below give T cell receptor beta chains drawn from one sample of a study of blood T cell repertoires in COVID-19. Clones were sequenced by immunoSEQ multiplex PCR, and TCRdb holds only the in-frame ones, with some missing. This sample has hundreds of thousands of clones, with nearly 90% found just once. Sequencing input: peripheral blood. Every receptor here comes from a man between 18 and 35 years old with active or convalescent COVID-19. The CDR3 runs from the conserved cysteine through the conserved F or W.

TRBJ2-7	TRBV9	CASSPFGGAGEQYF
TRBJ1-3	TRBV30	CAWSVRWGRGTGNTIYF
TRBJ2-3	TRBV5-1	CASSLVGSGGAKADTQYF
TRBJ2-2	TRBV11-2	CASSPRDRNTGELFF
TRBJ1-3	TRBV6-2/TRBV6-3	CASSAGTVGNTIYF
TRBJ2-5	TRBV2	CASSDIEETQYF
TRBJ2-1	TRBV18	CASSPRDSAEQFF
TRBJ1-4	TRBV7-9	CASRASRGNNEKLFF
TRBJ2-3	TRBV5-1	CASSSESGTATDTQYF
TRBJ2-4	TRBV3-1/TRBV3-2	CASSQDLAGIQYF
TRBJ1-1	TRBV2	CASMRELTLNTEAFF
TRBJ1-2	TRBV25-1	CASSDPRTSNYGYTF
TRBJ2-1	TRBV30	CARSGGRVKDSYNEQFF
TRBJ1-1	TRBV19	CASSIEGNTEAFF
TRBJ2-1	TRBV19	CASRASGLAGVSNEQFF
TRBJ1-2	TRBV27	CASGFGAYGYTF
TRBJ2-5	TRBV6-2/TRBV6-3	CASSLGQGVGETQYF
TRBJ2-1	TRBV28	CASSLLAGIGEQFF
TRBJ1-2	TRBV3-1/TRBV3-2	CASSQRGPLDGYTF
TRBJ1-1	TRBV7-9	CASSPGGWAEAFF
TRBJ2-1	TRBV11-3	CASSLNLASNEQFF
TRBJ1-6	TRBV4-3	CASSQGGQERMNSPLHF
TRBJ2-7	TRBV3-1/TRBV3-2	CASSQDGVSYEQYF
TRBJ1-5	TRBV19	CASSGDREGNQPQHF
TRBJ2-1	TRBV10-3	CAISEPLATEQFF
TRBJ1-2	TRBV9	CASSHDSNYGYTF
TRBJ1-3	TRBV5-5	CASSLSGGDTGNTIYF
TRBJ1-4	TRBV6-2/TRBV6-3	CASSYSTAAASTNEKLFF
TRBJ2-1	TRBV3-1/TRBV3-2	CASSLQATSGPYNEQFF
TRBJ2-1	TRBV6-5	CASSSISGLAAQFF
TRBJ2-4	TRBV7-9	CASSLVGDSLDKNIQYF
TRBJ1-2	TRBV6-5	CASSYSGGAGGYTF
TRBJ1-1	TRBV6-6	CASSYSQAEAFF
TRBJ2-1	TRBV7-8	CASSKGLAGVIRYNEQFF
TRBJ2-3	TRBV19	CASSVWRGVGDTQYF
TRBJ1-3	TRBV10-3	CAISYDIASGNTIYF
TRBJ1-3	TRBV7-9	CASSWDRGHSGNTIYF
TRBJ1-6	TRBV27	CASRPTGADSPLHF
TRBJ2-1	TRBV29-1	CSVEEFPRDEQFF
TRBJ2-3	TRBV12-3/TRBV12-4	CASSPDYPGTQYF
TRBJ2-7	TRBV11-2	CASSHTGDSYEQYF
TRBJ1-5	TRBV7-9	CASSLYEVPGAQHF
TRBJ2-7	TRBV5-1	CASSLARGGGSYEQYF
TRBJ2-2	TRBV10-3	CAIPLRDRGSSGTGELFF
TRBJ1-2	TRBV10-3	CATRQGENYGYTF
TRBJ2-1	TRBV5-5	CASRNPELPGGQFF
TRBJ1-1	TRBV12-3/TRBV12-4	CASINSAGTEAFF
TRBJ2-5	TRBV19	CASSMAGLLKTQYF
TRBJ2-5	TRBV7-2	CASSSYRVGGQETQYF
TRBJ1-1	TRBV18	CASSPIQDTEAFF
TRBJ1-5	TRBV28	CASSPPRLLINQPQHF
TRBJ1-4	TRBV5-4	CASSLETGNEKLFF
TRBJ2-1	TRBV28	CASSLGAGLAGYNEQFF
TRBJ1-2	TRBV9	CASSVATEANYGYTF
TRBJ2-7	TRBV9	CASSDQGVSYEQYF
TRBJ2-5	TRBV2	CASSVYGGGLGETQYF
TRBJ2-2	TRBV6-5	CASSWVGIGELFF